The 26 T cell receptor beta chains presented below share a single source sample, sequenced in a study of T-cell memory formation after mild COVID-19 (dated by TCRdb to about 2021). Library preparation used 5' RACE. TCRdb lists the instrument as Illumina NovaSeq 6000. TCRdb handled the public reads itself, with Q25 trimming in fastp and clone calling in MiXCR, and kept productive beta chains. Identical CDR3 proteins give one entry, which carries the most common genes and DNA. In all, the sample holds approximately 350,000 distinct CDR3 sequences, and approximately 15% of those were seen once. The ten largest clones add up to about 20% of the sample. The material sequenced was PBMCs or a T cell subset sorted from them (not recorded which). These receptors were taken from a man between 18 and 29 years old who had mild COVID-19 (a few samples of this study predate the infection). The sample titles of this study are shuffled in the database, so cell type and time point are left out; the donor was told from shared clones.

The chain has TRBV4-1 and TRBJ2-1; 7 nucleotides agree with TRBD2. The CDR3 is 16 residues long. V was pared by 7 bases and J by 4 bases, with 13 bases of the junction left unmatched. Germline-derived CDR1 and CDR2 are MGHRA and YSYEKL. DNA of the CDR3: TGCGCCAGCACCGTACAACCTGTGGGGGGGTACAATGAGCAGTTCTTC. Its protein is CASTVQPVGGYNEQFF.

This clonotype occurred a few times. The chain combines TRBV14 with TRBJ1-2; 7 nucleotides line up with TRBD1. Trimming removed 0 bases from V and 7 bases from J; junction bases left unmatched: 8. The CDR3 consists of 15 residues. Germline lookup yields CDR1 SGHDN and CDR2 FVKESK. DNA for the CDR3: TGTGCCAGCAGCCAAGATTGGGAGGGGGCCCTTGGCTACACCTTC. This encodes CASSQDWEGALGYTF.

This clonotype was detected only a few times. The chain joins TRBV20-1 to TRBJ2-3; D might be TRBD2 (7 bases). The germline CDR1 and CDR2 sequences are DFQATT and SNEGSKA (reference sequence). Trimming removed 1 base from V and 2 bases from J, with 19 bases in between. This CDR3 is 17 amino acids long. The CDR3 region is CSARGATGGPITDTQYF. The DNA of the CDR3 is TGCAGTGCTAGAGGAGCTACCGGGGGGCCGATCACAGATACGCAGTATTTT.

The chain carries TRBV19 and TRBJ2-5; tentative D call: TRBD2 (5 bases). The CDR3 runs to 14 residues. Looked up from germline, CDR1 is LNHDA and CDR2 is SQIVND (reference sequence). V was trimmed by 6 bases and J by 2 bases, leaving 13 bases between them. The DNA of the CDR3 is TGTGCCAGTAGCCGGGAAGGTGGGCAAGAGACCCAGTACTTC. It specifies CASSREGGQETQYF.

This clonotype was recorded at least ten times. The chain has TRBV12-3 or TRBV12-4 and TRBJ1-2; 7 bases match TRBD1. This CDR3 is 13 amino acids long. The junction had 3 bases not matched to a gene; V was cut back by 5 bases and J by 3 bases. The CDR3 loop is CASSPDRDYGYTF. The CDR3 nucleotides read TGTGCCAGCAGTCCTGACAGGGACTATGGCTACACCTTC.

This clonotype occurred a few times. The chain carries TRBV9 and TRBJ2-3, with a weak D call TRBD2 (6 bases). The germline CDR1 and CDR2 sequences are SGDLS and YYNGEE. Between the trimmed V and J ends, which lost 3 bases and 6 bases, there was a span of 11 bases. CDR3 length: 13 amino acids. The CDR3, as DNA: TGTGCCAGCAGCGCCCTCGGGGGTGATACGCAGTATTTT. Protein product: CASSALGGDTQYF.

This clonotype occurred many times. The CDR3: CASSPGQGALGYTF. The CDR3 DNA reads as TGTGCCAGCAGCCCGGGACAGGGGGCGCTCGGCTACACCTTC. The chain uses TRBV11-2 and TRBJ1-2, with TRBD1 matching 12 bases. V lost 5 bases to trimming and J lost 8 bases; unmatched junction nucleotides: 6. Germline V CDR1 and CDR2: SGHAT, FQNNGV. The CDR3 is 14 amino acids.

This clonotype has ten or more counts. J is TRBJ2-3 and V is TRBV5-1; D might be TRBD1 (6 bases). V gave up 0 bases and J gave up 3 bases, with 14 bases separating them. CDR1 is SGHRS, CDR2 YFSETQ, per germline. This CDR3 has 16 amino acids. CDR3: CASSLGQVTGTDTQYF. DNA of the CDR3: TGCGCCAGCAGCTTGGGACAGGTAACCGGGACAGATACGCAGTATTTT.

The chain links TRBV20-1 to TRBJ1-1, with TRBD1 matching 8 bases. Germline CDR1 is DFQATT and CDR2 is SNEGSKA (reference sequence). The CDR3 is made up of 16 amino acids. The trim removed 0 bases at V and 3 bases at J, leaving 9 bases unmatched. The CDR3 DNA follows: TGCAGTGCTAGAGACCCTTTCCAGGGGGCTCACACTGAAGCTTTCTTT. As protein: CSARDPFQGAHTEAFF.

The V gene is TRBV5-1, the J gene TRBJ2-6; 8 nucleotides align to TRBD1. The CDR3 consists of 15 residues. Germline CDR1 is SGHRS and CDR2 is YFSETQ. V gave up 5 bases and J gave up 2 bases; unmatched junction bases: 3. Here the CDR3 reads CASRSTGAGANVLTF. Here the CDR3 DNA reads TGCGCCAGCAGATCGACAGGGGCTGGGGCCAACGTCCTGACTTTC.

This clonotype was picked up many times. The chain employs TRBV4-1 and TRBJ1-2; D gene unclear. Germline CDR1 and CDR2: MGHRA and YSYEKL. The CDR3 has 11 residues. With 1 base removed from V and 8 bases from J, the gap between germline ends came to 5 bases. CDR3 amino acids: CASSQGRGYTF. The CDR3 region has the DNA TGCGCCAGCAGCCAAGGCCGGGGCTACACCTTC.

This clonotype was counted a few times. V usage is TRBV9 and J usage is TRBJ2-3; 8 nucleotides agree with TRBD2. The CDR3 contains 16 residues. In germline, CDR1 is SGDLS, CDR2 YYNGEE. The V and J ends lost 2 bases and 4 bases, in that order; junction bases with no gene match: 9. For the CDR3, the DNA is TGTGCCAGCAGCGTCGGGGGGGCGGTTCAGTCAGATACGCAGTATTTT. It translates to CASSVGGAVQSDTQYF.

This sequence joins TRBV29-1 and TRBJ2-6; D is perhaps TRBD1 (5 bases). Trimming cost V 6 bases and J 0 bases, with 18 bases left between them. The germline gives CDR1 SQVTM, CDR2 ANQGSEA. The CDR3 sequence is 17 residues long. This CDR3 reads CSVKTTAGPSGANVLTF. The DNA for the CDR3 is TGCAGCGTCAAAACGACGGCAGGGCCCTCTGGGGCCAACGTCCTGACTTTC.

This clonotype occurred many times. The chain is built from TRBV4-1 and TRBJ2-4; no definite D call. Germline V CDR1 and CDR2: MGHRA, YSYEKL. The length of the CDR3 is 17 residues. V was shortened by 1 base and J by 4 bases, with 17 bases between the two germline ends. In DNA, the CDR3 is TGCGCCAGCAGCCAAGGGAAGATTGAGGTTGCGAAAAACATTCAGTACTTC. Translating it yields CASSQGKIEVAKNIQYF.

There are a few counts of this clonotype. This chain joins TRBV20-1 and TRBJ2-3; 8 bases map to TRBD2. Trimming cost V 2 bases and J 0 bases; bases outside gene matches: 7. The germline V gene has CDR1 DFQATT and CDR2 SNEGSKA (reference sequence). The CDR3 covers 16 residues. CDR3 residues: CSARIIPGGSTDTQYF. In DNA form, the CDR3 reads TGCAGTGCTAGAATTATCCCGGGGGGGAGCACAGATACGCAGTATTTT.

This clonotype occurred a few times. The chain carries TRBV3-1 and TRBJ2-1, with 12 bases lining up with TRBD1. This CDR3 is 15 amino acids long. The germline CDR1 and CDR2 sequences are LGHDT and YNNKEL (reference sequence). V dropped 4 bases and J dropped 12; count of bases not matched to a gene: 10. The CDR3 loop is CASSPGGTGGMGQFF. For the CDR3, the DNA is TGTGCCAGCAGCCCAGGTGGGACAGGGGGCATGGGGCAGTTCTTC.

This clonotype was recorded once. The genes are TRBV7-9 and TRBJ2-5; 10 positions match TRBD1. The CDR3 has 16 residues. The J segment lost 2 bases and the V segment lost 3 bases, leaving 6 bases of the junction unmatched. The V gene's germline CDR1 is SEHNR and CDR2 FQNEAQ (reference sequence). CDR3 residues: CASSFGDRGQQETQYF. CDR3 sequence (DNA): TGTGCCAGCAGCTTTGGGGACAGGGGACAGCAAGAGACCCAGTACTTC.

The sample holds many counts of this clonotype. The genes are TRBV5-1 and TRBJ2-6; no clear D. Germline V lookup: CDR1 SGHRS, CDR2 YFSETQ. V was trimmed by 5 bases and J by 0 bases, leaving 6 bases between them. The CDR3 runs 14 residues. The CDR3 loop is CASRAASGANVLTF. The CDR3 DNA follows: TGCGCCAGCAGGGCGGCCTCTGGGGCCAACGTCCTGACTTTC.

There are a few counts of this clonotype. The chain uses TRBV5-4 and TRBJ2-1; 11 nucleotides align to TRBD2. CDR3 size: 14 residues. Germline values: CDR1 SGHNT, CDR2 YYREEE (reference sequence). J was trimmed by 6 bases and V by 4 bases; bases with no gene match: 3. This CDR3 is CASSPTSGVNEQFF. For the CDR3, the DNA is TGTGCCAGCAGCCCGACTAGCGGGGTCAATGAGCAGTTCTTC.

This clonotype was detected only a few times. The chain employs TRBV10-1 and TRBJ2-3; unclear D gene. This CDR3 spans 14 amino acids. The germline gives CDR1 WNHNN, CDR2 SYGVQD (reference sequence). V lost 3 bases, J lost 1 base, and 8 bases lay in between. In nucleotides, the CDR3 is TGCGCCAGCAGTGATCCGGAACGCACAGATACGCAGTATTTT. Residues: CASSDPERTDTQYF.

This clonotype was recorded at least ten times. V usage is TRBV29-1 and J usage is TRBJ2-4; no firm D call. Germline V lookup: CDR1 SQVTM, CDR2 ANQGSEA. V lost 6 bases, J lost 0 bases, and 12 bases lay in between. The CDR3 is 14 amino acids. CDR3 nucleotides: TGCAGCGTACAGACCCAGCTAGCCAAAAACATTCAGTACTTC. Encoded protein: CSVQTQLAKNIQYF.

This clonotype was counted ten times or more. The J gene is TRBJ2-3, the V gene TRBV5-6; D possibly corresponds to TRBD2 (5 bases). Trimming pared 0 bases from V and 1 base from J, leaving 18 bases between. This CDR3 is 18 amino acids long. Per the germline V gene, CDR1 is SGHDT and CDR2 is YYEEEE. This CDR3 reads CASSLGPPEDWGTDTQYF. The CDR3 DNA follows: TGTGCCAGCAGCTTGGGTCCCCCCGAGGACTGGGGCACAGATACGCAGTATTTT.

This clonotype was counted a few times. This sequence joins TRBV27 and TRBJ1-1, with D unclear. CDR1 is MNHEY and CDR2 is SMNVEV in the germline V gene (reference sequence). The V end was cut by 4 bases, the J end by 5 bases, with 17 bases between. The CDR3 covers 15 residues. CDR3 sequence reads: CASSSNPPPGTEAFF. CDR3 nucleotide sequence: TGTGCCAGCAGTTCGAACCCCCCGCCTGGGACTGAAGCTTTCTTT.

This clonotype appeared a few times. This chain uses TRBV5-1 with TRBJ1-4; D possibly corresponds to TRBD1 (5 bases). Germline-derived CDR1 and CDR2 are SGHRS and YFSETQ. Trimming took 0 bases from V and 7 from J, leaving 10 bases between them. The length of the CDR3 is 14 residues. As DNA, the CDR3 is TGCGCCAGCAGCTTGGTAGGGACGGGTGAAAAACTGTTTTTT. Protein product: CASSLVGTGEKLFF.

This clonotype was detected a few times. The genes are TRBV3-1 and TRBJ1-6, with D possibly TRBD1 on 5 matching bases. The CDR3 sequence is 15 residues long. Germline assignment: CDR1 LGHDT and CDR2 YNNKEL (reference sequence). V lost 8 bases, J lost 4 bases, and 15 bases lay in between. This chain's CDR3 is CASSGMGIYNSPLHF. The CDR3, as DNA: TGTGCCAGCTCAGGGATGGGGATTTATAATTCACCCCTCCACTTT.

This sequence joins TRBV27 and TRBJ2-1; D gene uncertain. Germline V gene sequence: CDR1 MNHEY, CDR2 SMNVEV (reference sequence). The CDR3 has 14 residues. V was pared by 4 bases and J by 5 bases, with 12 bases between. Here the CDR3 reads CASSSTPGNNEQFF. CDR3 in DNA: TGTGCCAGCAGTTCCACCCCCGGTAACAATGAGCAGTTCTTC.